A single sample gave rise to the 14 T cell receptor beta chains below, sequenced in a study of CD8 T cells in ankylosing spondylitis. TCRdb passed the 5' RACE reads through MiXCR, listing each CDR3 protein once. The sample lists roughly 35,000 distinct CDR3 sequences; 10% to 15% were seen once. The sequenced sample consisted of synovial fluid, either unsorted or a sorted T cell fraction (not recorded which). These receptors were collected from a male donor with ankylosing spondylitis.

This clonotype has a handful of counts. The chain uses TRBV20-1 and TRBJ2-7; TRBD1 matches 12 bases. Germline CDR1 reads DFQATT; CDR2 reads SNEGSKA (reference sequence). The junction had 16 bases not matched to a gene; V was cut back by 7 bases and J by 6 bases. The length of the CDR3 is 16 residues. The CDR3 is CSVLARDRGPPSEQYF. The CDR3 DNA is TGCAGTGTTCTTGCCCGGGACAGGGGGCCCCCAAGCGAGCAGTACTTC.

This clonotype was observed at least ten times. The V call is TRBV10-3, the J call TRBJ1-2; D is perhaps TRBD1 (5 bases). V lost 6 bases and J 2 bases, leaving 13 bases between the germline ends. Germline V gives CDR1 ENHRY, CDR2 SYGVKD. This CDR3 region has 14 residues. The CDR3 protein is CAISPEGANYGYTF. CDR3 nucleotides: TGTGCCATCAGCCCCGAAGGGGCGAACTATGGCTACACCTTC.

The rearrangement links TRBV5-1 to TRBJ1-2; D remains ambiguous. V lost 2 bases to trimming and J lost 5 bases, with 13 bases between them. CDR1 and CDR2 (germline): SGHRS, YFSETQ. The CDR3 loop spans 14 amino acids. This chain's CDR3 is CASSFYGEGYGYTF. For the CDR3, the DNA is TGCGCCAGCAGCTTTTACGGGGAAGGGTATGGCTACACCTTC. Looking up the rest from reference TRBV5-1 and TRBJ1-2 gives the full variable domain: KAGVTQTPRYLIKTRGQQVTLSCSPISGHRSVSWYQQTPGQGLQFLFEYFSETQRNKGNFPGRFSGRQFSNSRSEMNVSTLELGDSALYLCASSFYGEGYGYTFGSGTRLTVV.

This clonotype was detected ten times or more. J is TRBJ2-1 and V is TRBV2; D is undetermined. The V end was cut by 9 bases, the J end by 5 bases, with 5 bases between. The CDR3 covers 10 residues. The germline V gene encodes CDR1 SNHLY and CDR2 FYNNEI. The CDR3 loop reads CASVHNEQFF. The CDR3 nucleotides read TGTGCCAGTGTACACAATGAGCAGTTCTTC.

This clonotype was detected a few times. J is TRBJ2-1 and V is TRBV6-5, with 8 bases aligning to TRBD1. Germline V CDR1 and CDR2: MNHEY, SVGAGI. V was pared by 0 bases and J by 3 bases, with 4 bases of the junction left unmatched. The CDR3 length is 16 residues. The CDR3 DNA is TGTGCCAGCAGTTACTCCGCAGGGGGCGGCTACAATGAGCAGTTCTTC. It yields the protein CASSYSAGGGYNEQFF.

This sequence joins TRBV20-1 and TRBJ2-3, with 9 bases lining up with TRBD2. Germline CDR1 and CDR2: DFQATT and SNEGSKA (reference sequence). The CDR3 has 14 amino acids. J gave up 4 bases and V 1 base, and 3 bases lay outside the gene matches. CDR3: CSARGPSGADTQYF. The CDR3 DNA reads as TGCAGTGCTAGAGGTCCTAGCGGGGCAGATACGCAGTATTTT.

A few counts support this clonotype. V usage is TRBV4-3 and J usage is TRBJ2-3; perhaps D is TRBD1 or TRBD2 (6 bases each). V gave up 4 bases and J gave up 2 bases, with 16 bases separating them. In germline, CDR1 is LGHNA, CDR2 YSLEER. CDR3 length: 16 residues. For the CDR3, the DNA is TGCGCCAGCAGCCCCGAGGGGGGCCACGACACAGATACGCAGTATTTT. It encodes CASSPEGGHDTDTQYF.

This clonotype appeared many times. The chain joins TRBV5-1 to TRBJ1-1; D unclear. With 1 base removed from V and 2 bases from J, the gap between germline ends came to 9 bases. Germline CDR1 SGHRS, CDR2 YFSETQ. The CDR3 runs 14 residues. The CDR3 spells CASSLYIPNTEAFF. In nucleotides, the CDR3 is TGCGCCAGCAGCTTGTACATTCCAAACACTGAAGCTTTCTTT.

This clonotype was seen a few times. The chain is built from TRBV6-1 and TRBJ1-1; 7 nucleotides agree with TRBD1. Germline V lookup: CDR1 MNHNS, CDR2 SASEGT. The trim removed 4 bases at V and 6 bases at J, leaving 11 bases unmatched. The CDR3 spans 15 residues. This CDR3 reads CASSVRDSHSSEAFF. The CDR3, as DNA: TGTGCCAGCAGTGTCCGGGACAGCCACTCATCTGAAGCTTTCTTT.

This rearrangement joins TRBV10-3 to TRBJ1-3, with D possibly TRBD1 on 5 matching bases. The germline gives CDR1 ENHRY, CDR2 SYGVKD. The V end lost 3 bases, the J end lost 7 bases, and 10 bases lay between the germline ends. CDR3 length: 13 residues. The chain's CDR3 is CAISDPEGNTIYF. The CDR3 DNA is TGTGCCATCAGTGATCCCGAGGGGAACACCATATATTTT.

This clonotype was observed a handful of times. The CDR3 is CASSSLAGVSYEQYF. In DNA form, the CDR3 reads TGTGCCAGCAGCTCCTTAGCGGGAGTCTCCTACGAGCAGTACTTC. The chain joins TRBV7-2 to TRBJ2-7; TRBD2 matches at 9 bases. There are 15 residues in the CDR3. Per the germline V gene, CDR1 is SGHTA and CDR2 is FQGNSA. With V trimmed by 4 bases and J by 0 bases, 4 bases remained unmatched.

Only a few counts were recorded for this clonotype. The genes are TRBV20-1 and TRBJ1-2; the D is unclear. The V end was cut by 3 bases, the J end by 1 base, with 21 bases between. The CDR3 covers 17 residues. CDR1 and CDR2 (germline): DFQATT, SNEGSKA (reference sequence). The CDR3 nucleotides are TGCAGTGCTAGGATACGGGAGGGCCTTAGCCTTAACTATGGCTACACCTTC. It codes for CSARIREGLSLNYGYTF.

This clonotype was detected a few times. The chain carries TRBV4-3 and TRBJ2-7; D perhaps matches TRBD1 (6 bases). V shed 1 base and J shed 2 bases, with 12 bases lying between them. CDR1 and CDR2 from the germline V gene are LGHNA and YSLEER. The CDR3 is 15 residues long. The CDR3 region is CASSQGQDGAYEQYF. CDR3 in DNA: TGCGCCAGCAGCCAAGGACAGGATGGGGCCTACGAGCAGTACTTC.

The chain joins TRBV7-9 to TRBJ2-3, with 7 bases that match TRBD2. The CDR3 totals 14 residues. Trimming removed 7 bases from V and 2 bases from J; junction bases left unmatched: 6. CDR1 is SEHNR, CDR2 FQNEAQ, per germline (reference sequence). The DNA for the CDR3 is TGTGCCAGCACCCCTAGCGGAAACACAGATACGCAGTATTTT. This codes for CASTPSGNTDTQYF.